Listed here are 30 T cell receptor beta chains from one sample, sequenced in a study of T-cell reconstitution after alpha-beta-depleted transplantation in children. A TCRbeta library incorporating unique molecular identifiers was prepared. One entry per CDR3 protein, called by TCRdb with MiXCR from the PCR reads. The sample consists of about a million distinct CDR3 sequences, less than 30% of them appearing once. Material: PBMCs, mostly from graft donor cells, obtained 360 days after TCRalphabeta/CD19-depleted stem cell transplant. Source of these receptors: a boy under two years old who had a stem cell transplant for SCID, so the T cells may come from the graft donor.

The chain uses TRBV5-1 and TRBJ2-5; tentative D call: TRBD1 (5 bases). V was pared by 4 bases and J by 3 bases, with 13 bases between. Germline CDR1 SGHRS, CDR2 YFSETQ. The CDR3 sequence is 14 residues long. CDR3: CASSLDTNEETQYF. DNA for the CDR3: TGCGCCAGCAGCCTGGACACGAATGAAGAGACCCAGTACTTC.

This chain connects TRBV10-3 to TRBJ1-5; 9 bases match TRBD1. The V and J ends lost 6 bases and 5 bases, in that order; junction bases with no gene match: 5. Germline V gene sequence: CDR1 ENHRY, CDR2 SYGVKD. The CDR3 spans 14 residues. The CDR3 bases are TGTGCCATCAGGGGACAGGGTCCCCATCAGCCCCAGCATTTT. Residues: CAIRGQGPHQPQHF.

This clonotype was counted only a few times. The junction departs from germline at one end; a sequencing error may be responsible. The chain joins TRBV12-3 or TRBV12-4 to TRBJ2-1, with D possibly being TRBD1 (6 bases). CDR3 length: 13 residues. CDR3 nucleotides: TGTGCCAGCAACCACGTGAACAGGGATGAAGCGGTCTTC. Residues: CASNHVNRDEAVF.

This clonotype has only a few counts. The chain is built from TRBV15 and TRBJ1-2; 7 nucleotides match TRBD1. The CDR3 totals 17 residues. Germline V CDR1 and CDR2: LNHNV, YYDKDF (reference sequence). The V and J ends lost 3 bases and 1 base, in that order; junction bases with no gene match: 11. CDR3 residues: CATSSAYGTDLNYGYTF. The CDR3 DNA reads TGTGCCACCAGCAGTGCATACGGGACAGACCTTAACTATGGCTACACCTTC.

This clonotype has just a few counts. V is TRBV5-1 and J is TRBJ2-3; 9 positions agree with TRBD1. CDR1 and CDR2 from the germline V gene are SGHRS and YFSETQ. The CDR3 runs to 15 residues. V lost 6 bases and J lost 2; bases outside the gene matches: 7. CDR3: CASTLQGAPTDTQYF. Here the CDR3 DNA reads TGCGCCAGCACCCTACAGGGGGCCCCCACAGATACGCAGTATTTT.

The chain joins TRBV20-1 to TRBJ1-2, with TRBD1 as a possible D gene (5 bases). The CDR3 runs to 11 residues. With 6 bases removed from V and 3 bases from J, the gap between germline ends came to 8 bases. Germline CDR1 reads DFQATT; CDR2 reads SNEGSKA (reference sequence). DNA for the CDR3: TGCAGTGCCCAGGGCGACTATGGCTACACCTTC. This gives the protein CSAQGDYGYTF.

The chain couples TRBV5-5 to TRBJ2-7; D remains unclear. The germline gives CDR1 SGHKS, CDR2 YYEKEE (reference sequence). V lost 0 bases and J 0 bases, leaving 13 bases between the germline ends. The CDR3 is made up of 16 amino acids. Here the CDR3 DNA reads TGTGCCAGCAGCTTGGGGCAGGCCCAAAACTCCTACGAGCAGTACTTC. The encoded protein is CASSLGQAQNSYEQYF.

This clonotype was seen repeatedly, ten times or more. The chain uses TRBV12-3 or TRBV12-4 and TRBJ2-3, with 8 bases fitting TRBD2. The CDR3 consists of 12 residues. J was trimmed by 10 bases and V by 7 bases; bases with no gene match: 7. CDR3 nucleotides: TGTGCCAGCACCCCGCTAGCGGGTGCGCAGTATTTT. Residues: CASTPLAGAQYF.

V usage is TRBV7-2 and J usage is TRBJ2-1; possible D gene TRBD2, 5 bases. The CDR3 is 14 residues long. The germline CDR1 and CDR2 sequences are SGHTA and FQGNSA. V was pared by 5 bases and J by 9 bases, with 17 bases between. The CDR3 bases are TGTGCCAGCAGCCCTCGGAGGTCTTCCGGTGAGCAGTTCTTC. The encoded protein is CASSPRRSSGEQFF. The complete variable domain, with remaining parts taken from reference TRBV7-2 and TRBJ2-1, reads GAGVSQSPSNKVTEKGKDVELRCDPISGHTALYWYRQSLGQGLEFLIYFQGNSAPDKSGLPSDRFSAERTGGSVSTLTIQRTQQEDSAVYLCASSPRRSSGEQFFGPGTRLTVL.

This clonotype has more than one count but fewer than ten. V gene TRBV12-3 or TRBV12-4 combines with J gene TRBJ2-7; D might be TRBD1 or TRBD2, each matching 5 bases. Trimming took off 6 bases at V and 0 bases at J, with 24 bases between the two ends. There are 18 residues in the CDR3. CDR3 nucleotides: TGTGCCAGCAGACCGGGACGCCGGGACGCAAATTTCTCCTACGAGCAGTACTTC. Protein sequence: CASRPGRRDANFSYEQYF.

The chain combines TRBV10-3 with TRBJ1-3; possible D gene TRBD1, 5 bases. Trimming removed 4 bases at V and 4 bases at J, with 11 bases between. The length of the CDR3 is 14 residues. The germline gives CDR1 ENHRY, CDR2 SYGVKD. CDR3 sequence reads: CAISGGTRGNTIYF. The CDR3 DNA reads as TGTGCCATCAGTGGTGGGACCCGGGGAAACACCATATATTTT.

This clonotype came up a few times. J is TRBJ2-7 and V is TRBV12-3 or TRBV12-4; 7 nucleotides line up with TRBD1. V dropped 5 bases and J dropped 2; count of bases not matched to a gene: 9. The CDR3 extends over 15 amino acids. CDR3 DNA sequence: TGTGCCAGCAGTCCACTACAGGGGATTGCCTACGAGCAGTACTTC. Its translation: CASSPLQGIAYEQYF.

The rearrangement uses TRBV2 and TRBJ2-2, with D possibly being TRBD2 (6 bases). Germline lookup yields CDR1 SNHLY and CDR2 FYNNEI. The CDR3 runs to 15 residues. With 2 bases removed from V and 3 bases from J, the gap between germline ends came to 10 bases. This CDR3 reads CASSERGGDTGELFF. The CDR3 DNA reads as TGTGCCAGCAGTGAAAGGGGAGGAGACACCGGGGAGCTGTTTTTT.

The rearrangement links TRBV4-2 to TRBJ2-1; 7 positions match TRBD1. The length of the CDR3 is 15 residues. Germline CDR1 reads LGHNA; CDR2 reads YNFKEQ. Trimming removed 3 bases from V and 3 bases from J; junction bases left unmatched: 5. CDR3 sequence reads: CASSQDRISYNEQFF. The CDR3 coding sequence is TGTGCCAGCAGCCAGGACAGGATCAGCTACAATGAGCAGTTCTTC.

This sequence joins TRBV12-3 or TRBV12-4 and TRBJ2-3; 9 positions agree with TRBD2. This CDR3 is 18 amino acids long. The V segment lost 6 bases and the J segment 0 bases; nucleotides outside the gene matches: 13. The CDR3 reads CASRIFPGLAQSTDTQYF. The DNA of the CDR3 is TGTGCCAGCAGGATCTTCCCCGGACTAGCGCAGAGCACAGATACGCAGTATTTT.

V gene TRBV6-5 combines with J gene TRBJ2-4; D remains ambiguous. The CDR3 is 13 amino acids. Per the germline V gene, CDR1 is MNHEY and CDR2 is SVGAGI. V gave up 0 bases and J gave up 2 bases, with 2 bases separating them. The CDR3 loop reads CASSYSSKNIQYF. DNA of the CDR3: TGTGCCAGCAGTTACTCATCCAAAAACATTCAGTACTTC.

This clonotype was observed a handful of times. The chain couples TRBV6-1 to TRBJ1-5; TRBD1 is a possible D gene (6 bases). Trimming took 6 bases from V and 6 from J, leaving 18 bases between them. CDR1 and CDR2 from the germline V gene are MNHNS and SASEGT. The CDR3 length is 15 residues. This CDR3 reads CASRANRAPGQPQHF. CDR3 nucleotide sequence: TGTGCCAGCAGGGCTAACAGGGCGCCCGGTCAGCCCCAGCATTTT.

This clonotype was picked up a small number of times. This rearrangement joins TRBV20-1 to TRBJ1-1; 8 bases fit TRBD1. The CDR3 consists of 14 residues. The germline gives CDR1 DFQATT, CDR2 SNEGSKA (reference sequence). In nucleotides, the CDR3 is TGCAGCAGGGGGCGGGTAGGTAGAGGAACTGAAGCTTTCTTT. This translates into CSRGRVGRGTEAFF.

Concerning this clonotype itself: A read error may account for a junction end that differs from germline. The V call is TRBV5-1, the J call TRBJ2-3, with D perhaps given as TRBD1 or TRBD2 (6 bases each). In germline, CDR1 is SGHRS, CDR2 YFSETQ. This CDR3 is 15 amino acids long. CDR3 nucleotides: TGCGCCAGCAGTGGGGGGCCGATTAGCACAGATATGCAGTATTTT. This codes for CASSGGPISTDMQYF. The full variable domain, its missing parts supplied by reference TRBV5-1 and TRBJ2-3, is KAGVTQTPRYLIKTRGQQVTLSCSPISGHRSVSWYQQTPGQGLQFLFEYFSETQRNKGNFPGRFSGRQFSNSRSEMNVSTLELGDSALYLCASSGGPISTDMQYFGPGTRLTVL.

This clonotype was found a few times. The chain is built from TRBV5-1 and TRBJ2-6; D possibly matches TRBD1 or TRBD2 (5 bases each). V dropped 2 bases and J dropped 6 bases, with 15 bases sitting between them. The length of the CDR3 is 16 residues. Germline CDR1 and CDR2: SGHRS and YFSETQ. CDR3 coding DNA: TGCGCCAGCAGCTTCGGCTTGCTGGGGGAGGCCAACGTCCTGACTTTC. Protein: CASSFGLLGEANVLTF.

The chain uses TRBV5-1 and TRBJ1-1, with D maybe TRBD1 (5 bases). The CDR3 runs 16 residues. V dropped 0 bases and J dropped 1 base, with 13 bases sitting between them. The germline CDR1 and CDR2 sequences are SGHRS and YFSETQ. The DNA of the CDR3 is TGCGCCAGCAGCTTGGTAATTGGGACTGCGAACACTGAAGCTTTCTTT. Its translation: CASSLVIGTANTEAFF.

This clonotype was seen a few times. The chain carries TRBV7-9 and TRBJ2-5, with D tentatively TRBD1 (6 bases). CDR1 is SEHNR and CDR2 is FQNEAQ in the germline V gene (reference sequence). This CDR3 comprises 15 residues. Trimming removed 5 bases at V and 1 base at J, with 14 bases between. This CDR3 reads CASSNNQGFQETQYF. CDR3 nucleotides: TGTGCCAGCAGCAATAATCAGGGGTTCCAAGAGACCCAGTACTTC.

The chain carries TRBV6-5 and TRBJ2-3; 10 bases map to TRBD2. Germline V gene data show CDR1 as MNHEY and CDR2 as SVGAGI. There are 15 residues in the CDR3. V gave up 5 bases and J gave up 5 bases; unmatched junction bases: 7. The CDR3 DNA reads as TGTGCCAGCAGTATACTAGCGGGGATTAAAGATACGCAGTATTTT. Its translation is CASSILAGIKDTQYF.

The chain carries TRBV2 and TRBJ1-5; 7 bases align to TRBD1. Germline V gene sequence: CDR1 SNHLY, CDR2 FYNNEI. The CDR3 totals 14 residues. Losses at the gene ends were 10 bases for V and 6 bases for J; bases not matched to a gene: 12. The CDR3, as DNA: TGTGCCACCGGGGGACAGAAGGATGCTCAGCCCCAGCATTTT. Translation gives CATGGQKDAQPQHF. The whole variable domain, filled in from reference TRBV2 and TRBJ1-5, reads EPEVTQTPSHQVTQMGQEVILRCVPISNHLYFYWYRQILGQKVEFLVSFYNNEISEKSEIFDDQFSVERPDGSNFTLKIRSTKLEDSAMYFCATGGQKDAQPQHFGDGTRLSIL.

The V call is TRBV20-1, the J call TRBJ2-7; 9 nucleotides align to TRBD1. Trimming at V came to 0 bases and at J to 9 bases, leaving 12 bases not matched to a gene. This CDR3 contains 15 residues. CDR1 and CDR2 from the germline V gene are DFQATT and SNEGSKA (reference sequence). The CDR3 DNA reads TGCAGTGCTAGAGATCCCCCTCGGACAGGGGAGTCGCAGTACTTC. Its translation: CSARDPPRTGESQYF.

V is TRBV12-3 or TRBV12-4 and J is TRBJ2-5; D is ambiguous. Trimming pared 6 bases from V and 6 bases from J, leaving 8 bases between. This CDR3 contains 11 residues. The CDR3 sequence is CASSLLKTQYF. CDR3 DNA sequence: TGTGCCAGCAGCCTATTAAAGACCCAGTACTTC.

This clonotype was picked up a small number of times. The V gene is TRBV11-1, the J gene TRBJ2-1; possibly TRBD2 for D (6 bases). V was clipped by 1 base and J by 4 bases, with 11 bases between them. Germline CDR1 and CDR2: SGHAT and FQDESV (reference sequence). This CDR3 region has 15 residues. The CDR3 bases are TGTGCCAGCAGCTTAGAGTTGGGACTTTACAATGAGCAGTTCTTC. It codes for CASSLELGLYNEQFF.

The chain joins TRBV20-1 to TRBJ2-5; D remains unclear. Trimming removed 6 bases at V and 2 bases at J, with 10 bases between. This CDR3 comprises 12 residues. CDR1 and CDR2 (germline): DFQATT, SNEGSKA (reference sequence). CDR3 region: CSALGNQETQYF. The DNA for the CDR3 is TGCAGTGCCCTCGGCAATCAAGAGACCCAGTACTTC.

The V call is TRBV7-9, the J call TRBJ2-7; 8 nucleotides match TRBD1. Germline V gives CDR1 SEHNR, CDR2 FQNEAQ (reference sequence). The CDR3 spans 13 residues. The J segment lost 6 bases and the V segment lost 4 bases, leaving 5 bases of the junction unmatched. CDR3 sequence reads: CASSWRGQAEQYF. The DNA for the CDR3 is TGTGCCAGCAGCTGGAGGGGACAGGCCGAGCAGTACTTC.

This clonotype turned up a few times. J is TRBJ2-7 and V is TRBV12-3 or TRBV12-4, with 10 bases fitting TRBD2. Germline trimming cut 5 bases from V and 6 bases from J; bases unmatched to any gene: 4. The CDR3 totals 13 residues. CDR3 sequence reads: CASSGRLAGEQYF. The DNA for the CDR3 is TGTGCCAGCAGTGGTAGACTAGCGGGCGAGCAGTACTTC.